The rows below give T cell receptor beta chains drawn from one sample of a study of shared clonotypes between healthy human individuals. The repertoire was sequenced with immunoSEQ multiplex PCR; TCRdb's copy has only in-frame clones and lacks some. This table holds nearly 750,000 clones, over 60% found once. Sequenced sample: memory CD4+ T cells sorted from blood. The receptors come from a woman younger than 45 in good health. Both conserved end residues are part of each CDR3. A D gene is named only where the DNA matches it firmly. A row's size may be missing; if present it is once, few, many or a size class.

d_gene | j_gene | abundance | v_gene | CDR3aa | CDR3nt
- | TRBJ2-1 | once | TRBV7-2 | CASSSIRGANSYNEQFF | TGTGCCAGCAGCTCTATACGGGGGGCGAACTCCTACAATGAGCAGTTCTTC
TRBD1 | TRBJ1-2 | - | TRBV5-1 | CASSGPGQGNLGGYTF | TGCGCCAGCAGCGGACCGGGACAGGGAAATCTGGGAGGCTACACCTTC
- | TRBJ1-4 | - | TRBV7-9 | CAGSLEQGMGEKLFF | TGTGCCGGCAGCTTAGAGCAGGGTATGGGCGAAAAACTGTTTTTT
- | TRBJ2-7 | - | TRBV5-1 | CASSLGAQGTGSQPYEQYF | TGCGCCAGCAGCTTAGGGGCACAAGGAACAGGTTCCCAACCCTACGAGCAGTACTTC
TRBD1 | TRBJ1-4 | - | TRBV30 | CACPGTGSGEKLFF | TGTGCCTGCCCCGGGACAGGGAGTGGTGAAAAACTGTTTTTT
TRBD1 | TRBJ2-3 | - | TRBV7-3 | CASSFTGDPTQYF | TGTGCCAGCAGTTTTACAGGGGATCCGACGCAGTATTTT
- | TRBJ2-3 | - | TRBV5-1 | CASSLERLANTQYF | TGCGCCAGCAGCTTGGAACGGCTCGCGAATACGCAGTATTTT
- | TRBJ1-3 | - | TRBV10-1 | CASSESGNTIYF | TGCGCCAGCAGTGAGTCGGGAAACACCATATATTTT
TRBD1 | TRBJ2-3 | - | TRBV5-1 | CASSRGTGTDTQYF | TGCGCCAGCAGCCGTGGGACAGGCACAGATACGCAGTATTTT
TRBD1 | TRBJ2-7 | - | TRBV19 | CASSIAGQGTYEQYF | TGTGCCAGTAGTATAGCTGGACAGGGGACCTACGAGCAGTACTTC
- | TRBJ1-1 | few | TRBV19 | CASSNDQGYTEAFF | TGTGCCAGTTCCAACGATCAGGGGTACACTGAAGCTTTCTTT
- | TRBJ1-5 | - | TRBV27 | CASSLRGQYSNQPQHF | TGTGCCAGCAGTCTCCGCGGACAGTATAGCAATCAGCCCCAGCATTTT
- | TRBJ1-5 | - | TRBV5-8 | CASSLGLRAQPQHF | TGTGCCAGCAGCTTAGGTTTGAGGGCTCAGCCCCAGCATTTT
- | TRBJ2-2 | - | TRBV5-1 | CASSYSAGELFF | TGCGCCAGCAGCTACTCCGCCGGGGAGCTGTTTTTT
- | TRBJ2-7 | - | TRBV18 | CASSPSTDEQYF | TGTGCCAGCTCACCCTCGACAGACGAGCAGTACTTC
TRBD1 | TRBJ2-2 | - | TRBV7-3 | CASSSGQGLAGELFF | TGTGCCAGCAGCTCAGGACAGGGCCTTGCCGGGGAGCTGTTTTTT
TRBD2 | TRBJ2-7 | few | TRBV28 | CATVGLAGGSYEQYF | TGTGCCACCGTTGGACTAGCGGGAGGCTCCTACGAGCAGTACTTC
TRBD2 | TRBJ2-7 | - | TRBV30 | CAWSRGRADEQYF | TGTGCCTGGAGTCGGGGGAGGGCCGACGAGCAGTACTTC